These T cell receptor beta chains were read from a single sample in a study of T cell repertoires in cytomegalovirus infection. MiXCR, applied by TCRdb to the reads, yields one record per CDR3 protein. Seen here are tens of thousands of distinct CDR3 sequences, about a fifth observed once, and the top ten hold approximately 53%. These receptors' antigens are unknown. The sequences come from CD8+ T cells from cultured PBMCs, collected from culture after CMV antigen stimulation. Receptor source: a human donor in good health (CMV status not recorded). Some clones in this sample may be carry-over from other donors' samples. Both conserved end residues are part of each CDR3. Fields, in order: clone size, V gene, CDR3 length, J gene, D gene, CDR3 protein, CDR3 DNA. The D gene is left open where the match is weak. The listing skips clone size in some rows; elsewhere it reads once, few, many or a size class.

>NA|TRBV12-3/TRBV12-4|14|TRBJ2-3|NA
CASSFLTRTDTQYF
TGTGCCAGCAGTTTCCTGACGAGGACAGATACGCAGTATTTT
>many|TRBV29-1|11|TRBJ2-1|NA
CSVDTNRGQFF
TGCAGCGTGGATACCAACCGGGGGCAGTTCTTC
>many|TRBV7-6|16|TRBJ1-3|TRBD1
CASSPRQGFSGNTIYF
TGTGCCAGCAGCCCCCGACAGGGCTTCTCTGGAAACACCATATATTTT
>many|TRBV6-6|13|TRBJ2-7|TRBD1
CASEDRGNHEQYF
TGTGCCAGCGAGGACAGGGGGAACCACGAGCAGTACTTC
>many|TRBV6-2/TRBV6-3|16|TRBJ2-1|TRBD2
CASTKDGTSGTNEQFF
TGTGCCAGCACCAAAGACGGGACTAGCGGGACCAATGAGCAGTTCTTC
>NA|TRBV6-6|13|TRBJ2-7|NA
CASSETERYEQYF
TGTGCCAGCAGCGAGACAGAACGCTACGAGCAGTACTTC
>few|TRBV12-5|15|TRBJ2-5|NA
CASGWSGQYQETQYF
TGTGCTAGTGGTTGGTCAGGGCAGTACCAAGAGACCCAGTACTTC
>few|TRBV15|14|TRBJ2-5|NA
CATTREELQETQYF
TGTGCCACCACGAGGGAAGAACTCCAAGAGACCCAGTACTTC
>many|TRBV6-2/TRBV6-3|14|TRBJ1-5|NA
CASSTRVLYQPQHF
TGTGCCAGCAGTACCCGGGTTCTCTATCAGCCCCAGCATTTT
>NA|TRBV20-1|15|TRBJ2-2|TRBD1
CSARATGGDTGELFF
TGCAGTGCTAGAGCGACAGGGGGCGACACCGGGGAGCTGTTTTTT
>many|TRBV7-8|15|TRBJ2-3|TRBD1
CASSTNRGATDTQYF
TGTGCCAGCAGCACTAACAGGGGGGCAACAGATACGCAGTATTTT
>NA|TRBV7-9|15|TRBJ2-1|NA
CASSSPDKQARLQFF
TGTGCCAGCAGCTCCCCGGACAAACAAGCACGGTTGCAGTTCTTC
>many|TRBV6-1|14|TRBJ1-6|TRBD1
CATREQGVESPLHF
TGTGCCACCAGGGAACAGGGGGTGGAATCACCCCTCCACTTT
>many|TRBV6-2/TRBV6-3|14|TRBJ2-2|TRBD1
CASSYSGGFGELFF
TGTGCCAGCAGTTACTCAGGGGGCTTCGGGGAGCTGTTTTTT
>many|TRBV27|14|TRBJ2-7|NA
CASSLKGDFYEQYF
TGTGCCAGCAGTTTAAAGGGGGATTTCTACGAGCAGTACTTC
>NA|TRBV12-3/TRBV12-4|13|TRBJ1-6|NA
CASRGGNNSPLHF
TGTGCCAGCAGAGGGGGGAATAATTCACCCCTCCACTTT
>few|TRBV6-2/TRBV6-3|13|TRBJ2-1|NA
CASSYPQDNEQFF
TGTGCCAGCAGTTATCCTCAGGACAATGAGCAGTTCTTC
>few|TRBV4-3|16|TRBJ1-2|TRBD1
CASSQVGTGGMWGYTF
TGCGCCAGCAGCCAAGTTGGGACAGGGGGGATGTGGGGCTACACCTTC
>once|TRBV4-3|18|TRBJ2-2|NA
CASSQDLKGLEGGGELFF
TGCGCCAGCAGCCAAGATCTCAAAGGACTCGAGGGGGGCGGGGAGCTGTTTTTT
>many|TRBV27|13|TRBJ2-7|NA
CASSLAEGYEQYF
TGTGCCAGCAGCCTAGCCGAGGGGTACGAGCAGTACTTC
>few|TRBV27|15|TRBJ1-2|TRBD1
CASATWDRVMDGYTF
TGTGCCAGCGCCACCTGGGACAGGGTTATGGATGGCTACACCTTC
>many|TRBV27|14|TRBJ1-1|NA
CASSLYRGNTEAFF
TGTGCCAGCAGTTTATATCGCGGGAACACTGAAGCTTTCTTT
>NA|TRBV27|16|TRBJ1-6|NA
CASRLYSWDKNSPLHF
TGTGCCAGCCGTTTATATTCATGGGATAAAAATTCACCCCTCCACTTT
>many|TRBV4-3|13|TRBJ2-1|TRBD1
CASSPTGGNEQFF
TGCGCCAGCAGCCCGACAGGGGGCAATGAGCAGTTCTTC
>many|TRBV6-2/TRBV6-3|14|TRBJ1-4|NA
CASSYSSGDEKLFF
TGTGCCAGCAGTTACTCCTCAGGGGATGAAAAACTGTTTTTT
>many|TRBV4-1|15|TRBJ2-3|TRBD2
CASSPSGRGTDTQYF
TGCGCCAGCAGCCCTAGCGGGAGGGGCACAGATACGCAGTATTTT
>many|TRBV27|13|TRBJ2-2|NA
CASSKTTGSELFF
TGTGCCAGCAGTAAGACGACAGGATCGGAGCTGTTTTTT
>NA|TRBV4-1|15|TRBJ2-7|NA
CASSPGVPSGHEQYF
TGCGCCAGCAGCCCCGGGGTTCCCTCGGGCCACGAGCAGTACTTC